One sample yielded the 12 T cell receptor beta chains listed below, sequenced in a study of human T cells and chemical hapten exposure. Specified time point: patch test 3, about 24 weeks after DPC sensitization. Indicated treatment: therapeutic diphenylcyclopropenone sensitization with weekly scalp DPC. MiXCR, run by TCRdb on the RACE reads, gives a single entry per CDR3 protein. The table includes about 170,000 distinct CDR3 sequences, 25% to 35% detected once. Material: whole blood, obtained in connection with sensitization to the hapten diphenylcyclopropenone (DPC). These receptors were taken from a woman between 18 and 30 years old with alopecia areata. Some clones in this sample may be carry-over from other donors' samples.

There are a few counts of this clonotype. This chain joins TRBV7-9 and TRBJ1-2; D not certain. Germline-derived CDR1 and CDR2 are SEHNR and FQNEAQ (reference sequence). The CDR3 loop spans 18 amino acids. V gave up 7 bases and J gave up 6 bases, with 30 bases separating them. This chain's CDR3 is CASTNGGLVFSTVHGYTF. DNA for the CDR3: TGTGCCAGCACCAACGGCGGGTTAGTTTTTTCGACCGTCCATGGCTACACCTTC.

This clonotype has just a few counts. The chain couples TRBV9 to TRBJ2-1; D not certain. The germline CDR1 and CDR2 sequences are SGDLS and YYNGEE. The ends were cut back, 3 bases at V and 5 bases at J, with 9 bases in the middle. CDR3 size: 13 residues. CDR3 sequence reads: CASSGRMNNEQFF. In nucleotides, the CDR3 is TGTGCCAGCAGCGGTCGGATGAACAATGAGCAGTTCTTC.

This clonotype was found many times. The V call is TRBV29-1, the J call TRBJ1-2, with TRBD1 matching over 7 bases. J gave up 7 bases and V 7 bases, and 6 bases lay outside the gene matches. The CDR3 runs 11 residues. Germline loops: CDR1 SQVTM, CDR2 ANQGSEA. CDR3 DNA: TGCAGCGAAGGGACAGACCGTGGCTACACCTTC. This encodes CSEGTDRGYTF. The full variable domain, its missing parts supplied by reference TRBV29-1 and TRBJ1-2, is SAVISQKPSRDICQRGTSLTIQCQVDSQVTMMFWYRQQPGQSLTLIATANQGSEATYESGFVIDKFPISRPNLTFSTLTVSNMSPEDSSIYLCSEGTDRGYTFGSGTRLTVV.

This clonotype was counted only a few times. The chain uses TRBV2 and TRBJ2-1; a weak D match, TRBD2 (6 bases). The germline V and J ends were trimmed by 3 bases and 3 bases, with 6 bases remaining between them. Per germline, CDR1 SNHLY and CDR2 FYNNEI. The CDR3 is made up of 13 amino acids. The chain's CDR3 is CASSEEGYNEQFF. The CDR3 DNA reads TGTGCCAGCAGTGAGGAGGGCTACAATGAGCAGTTCTTC. Full variable domain (missing parts from reference TRBV2 and TRBJ2-1): EPEVTQTPSHQVTQMGQEVILRCVPISNHLYFYWYRQILGQKVEFLVSFYNNEISEKSEIFDDQFSVERPDGSNFTLKIRSTKLEDSAMYFCASSEEGYNEQFFGPGTRLTVL.

The gene calls are TRBV7-6 and TRBJ2-2, with a weak D call TRBD1 (5 bases). Germline values: CDR1 SGHVS, CDR2 FNYEAQ. The V end lost 2 bases, the J end lost 7 bases, and 8 bases lay between the germline ends. The length of the CDR3 is 13 residues. This chain's CDR3 is CASSLQGHGELFF. In nucleotides, the CDR3 is TGTGCCAGCAGCTTACAGGGTCACGGGGAGCTGTTTTTT.

The rearrangement links TRBV9 to TRBJ1-4; TRBD1 might be the D (5 bases). The CDR3 runs 14 residues. The V end lost 4 bases, the J end lost 8 bases, and 15 bases lay between the germline ends. Germline assignment: CDR1 SGDLS and CDR2 YYNGEE. This CDR3 is CASSLDGGTEKLFF. CDR3 nucleotide sequence: TGTGCCAGCAGCCTGGATGGAGGGACCGAAAAACTGTTTTTT.

This chain connects TRBV9 to TRBJ1-5; no clear D gene. CDR3 length: 14 residues. Germline-derived CDR1 and CDR2 are SGDLS and YYNGEE. Deletions cut 3 bases from V and 0 bases from J, with 7 bases between. The CDR3 nucleotides read TGTGCCAGCAGCGCCTCCAATAGCAATCAGCCCCAGCATTTT. Encoded protein: CASSASNSNQPQHF. Looking up the rest from reference TRBV9 and TRBJ1-5 gives the full variable domain: DSGVTQTPKHLITATGQRVTLRCSPRSGDLSVYWYQQSLDQGLQFLIQYYNGEERAKGNILERFSAQQFPDLHSELNLSSLELGDSALYFCASSASNSNQPQHFGDGTRLSIL.

A few counts support this clonotype. The V gene is TRBV7-2, the J gene TRBJ2-7; D may be TRBD2 (6 bases). This CDR3 spans 13 amino acids. V was cut by 1 base and J by 6 bases, with 10 bases left in between. Germline V gene sequence: CDR1 SGHTA, CDR2 FQGNSA. CDR3 coding DNA: TGTGCCAGCAGCTTAGAACCGGGACTCGAGCAGTACTTC. Its translation is CASSLEPGLEQYF.

The chain is built from TRBV14 and TRBJ1-5; no clear D. Germline V CDR1 and CDR2: SGHDN, FVKESK. Trimming left V 2 bases short and J 3 bases short, with 5 bases between. There are 13 residues in the CDR3. The DNA for the CDR3 is TGTGCCAGCAGCCAACAAACCAATCAGCCCCAGCATTTT. Protein: CASSQQTNQPQHF.

The chain combines TRBV4-1 with TRBJ1-5; D is unresolved. V shed 0 bases and J shed 0 bases, with 12 bases lying between them. This CDR3 is built from 17 residues. The germline V gene has CDR1 MGHRA and CDR2 YSYEKL. CDR3 nucleotide sequence: TGCGCCAGCAGCCAAGACCGGTCCCCCTATAGCAATCAGCCCCAGCATTTT. Encoded protein: CASSQDRSPYSNQPQHF.

This chain uses TRBV7-2 with TRBJ1-2; maybe TRBD1 (5 bases). V was trimmed by 5 bases and J by 8 bases, leaving 12 bases between them. Germline CDR1 SGHTA, CDR2 FQGNSA. The CDR3 length is 12 residues. The CDR3 DNA reads TGTGCCAGCAGCGAGGGACCCGTGGGCTACACCTTC. Its protein is CASSEGPVGYTF.

This clonotype was seen ten or more times. V gene TRBV20-1 combines with J gene TRBJ2-1; maybe TRBD2 (6 bases). The CDR3 has 15 amino acids. Deletions cut 4 bases from V and 0 bases from J, with 13 bases between. Germline assignment: CDR1 DFQATT and CDR2 SNEGSKA (reference sequence). CDR3 nucleotide sequence: TGCAGTGCTAAACCCCGGGAGAACTCCTACAATGAGCAGTTCTTC. Its protein product is CSAKPRENSYNEQFF.